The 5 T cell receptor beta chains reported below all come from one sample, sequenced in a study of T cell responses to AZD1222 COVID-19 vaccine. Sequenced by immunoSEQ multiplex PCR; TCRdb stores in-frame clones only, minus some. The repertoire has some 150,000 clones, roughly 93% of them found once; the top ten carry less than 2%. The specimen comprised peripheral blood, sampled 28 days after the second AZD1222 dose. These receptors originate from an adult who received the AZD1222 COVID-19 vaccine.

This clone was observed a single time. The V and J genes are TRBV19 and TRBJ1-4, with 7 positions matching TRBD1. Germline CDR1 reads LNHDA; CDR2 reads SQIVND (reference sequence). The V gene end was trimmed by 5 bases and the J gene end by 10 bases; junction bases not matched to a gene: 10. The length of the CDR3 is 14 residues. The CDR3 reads CASSEDRAIGKLFF. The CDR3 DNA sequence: TGTGCCAGTAGTGAAGACAGGGCGATTGGAAAACTGTTTTTT.

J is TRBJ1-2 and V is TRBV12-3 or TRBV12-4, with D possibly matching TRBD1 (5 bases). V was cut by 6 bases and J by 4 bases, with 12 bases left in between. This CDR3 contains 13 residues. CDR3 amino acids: CASSPRDGYGYTF. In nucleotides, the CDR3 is TGTGCCAGCAGCCCGAGGGACGGCTATGGCTACACCTTC.

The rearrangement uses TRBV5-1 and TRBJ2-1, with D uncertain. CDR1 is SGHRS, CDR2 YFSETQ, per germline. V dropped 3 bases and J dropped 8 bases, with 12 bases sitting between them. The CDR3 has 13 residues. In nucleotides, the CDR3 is TGCGCCAGCAGCTATGATTTCAGCGATGAGCAGTTCTTC. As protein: CASSYDFSDEQFF.

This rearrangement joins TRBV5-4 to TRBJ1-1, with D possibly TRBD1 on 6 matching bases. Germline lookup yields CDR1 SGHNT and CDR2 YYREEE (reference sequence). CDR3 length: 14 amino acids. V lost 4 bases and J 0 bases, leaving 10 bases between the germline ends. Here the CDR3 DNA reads TGTGCCAGCAGCCGGGGGGACATGAACACTGAAGCTTTCTTT. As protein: CASSRGDMNTEAFF.

The CDR3 reads CASSLPRRYEQYF. As DNA, the CDR3 is TGTGCCAGCAGCCTCCCTCGGCGCTACGAGCAGTACTTC. The chain uses TRBV13 and TRBJ2-7; D is unresolved. There are 13 residues in the CDR3. Germline loops: CDR1 PRHDT, CDR2 FYEKMQ (reference sequence). Trimming took off 5 bases at V and 3 bases at J, with 11 bases between the two ends.